This TCR beta chain was found in a study of shared clonotypes between healthy human individuals. Study-wide results and limits: For naive CD4 cells, 4.5% to 6.5% of clonotypes were shared across a few donors.

Germline CDR1 MNHEY, CDR2 SMNVEV (reference sequence). V lost 4 bases, J lost 5 bases, and 10 bases stayed unmatched. The CDR3 extends over 16 amino acids. Assay used: immunoSEQ multiplex PCR; TCRdb lists only in-frame clones, some missing. The sample includes 1.5 million to 2.5 million clones, over 85% of them seen just once. In the naive CD8 group, cells lacked CD45RO and were positively selected for CCR7, so terminally differentiated effector memory CD45RA+ cells were left out. All the donors were Caucasian adults who lived in Nashville, Tennessee. In the case of this clone: Antigen: not known.

The V and J genes are TRBV27 and TRBJ2-1; 8 bases are shared with TRBD2. The sample was naive CD8+ T cells sorted from blood. The receptor comes from a man younger than 30 in good health. CDR3 residues: CASSSPGAGGNNEQFF. The CDR3 nucleotides read TGTGCCAGCAGTTCCCCGGGGGCGGGGGGCAACAATGAGCAGTTCTTC.